The rows below give T cell receptor beta chains drawn from one sample of a study of T cells in Graves' hyperthyroidism and ophthalmopathy. TCRdb passed the multiplex PCR reads through MiXCR, listing each CDR3 protein once. The repertoire holds fewer than 800,000 distinct CDR3 sequences, with 15% to 20% as singletons. What was sequenced was blood. These receptor sequences come from a man between 18 and 35 years old with Graves' hyperthyroidism. Both conserved end residues are trimmed from each CDR3. Fields, in order: V gene, CDR3 protein.

v_gene: TRBV28; CDR3aa: ASSFGREDTGELF
v_gene: TRBV11-1; CDR3aa: ASSLGWGNGGHETQY
v_gene: TRBV6-1; CDR3aa: ASSELGGAGPQH
v_gene: TRBV28; CDR3aa: ASSLVSRQPQH
v_gene: TRBV11-2; CDR3aa: ASSPGTAPTNEKLF
v_gene: TRBV28; CDR3aa: ASSSAGDYGYT
v_gene: TRBV4-1; CDR3aa: ASRPTARGSYEQY
v_gene: TRBV2; CDR3aa: ASTGTGGMNEQF
v_gene: TRBV7-6; CDR3aa: ASSWGTGGVYGYT
v_gene: TRBV30; CDR3aa: AWSRDNEQF
v_gene: TRBV12-5; CDR3aa: ASGPGQGRSEQF
v_gene: TRBV9; CDR3aa: ASSPSSESTDTQY
v_gene: TRBV28; CDR3aa: ASGAVKGSYSGANALT
v_gene: TRBV18; CDR3aa: ASSPEATVNYGYT
v_gene: TRBV6-1; CDR3aa: ASSAGSLTGGRGYGYT
v_gene: TRBV19; CDR3aa: ASSMAGHTGELF
v_gene: TRBV11-2; CDR3aa: ASTVAGEVNEQF
v_gene: TRBV12-3/TRBV12-4; CDR3aa: ASRPGQGTYNEQF
v_gene: TRBV7-9; CDR3aa: ASSVRNTEAF